This record covers a single T cell receptor beta chain. The antigen remains undetermined. The assay was immunoSEQ multiplex PCR, and TCRdb's table has in-frame clones only and misses some. The sample lists roughly 2,500,000 clones; roughly 93% were seen once. The CDR3 has 15 amino acids. The trim removed 5 bases at V and 0 bases at J, leaving 6 bases unmatched. The germline V gene has CDR1 SEHNR and CDR2 FQNEAQ (reference sequence). This sample stems from a study of shared clonotypes between healthy human individuals. Overall study findings and caveats: Compared with memory subsets, naive subsets generally had larger estimated richness. Sequencing of the sorted subsets was shown by rarefaction to be incomplete despite large depth.

The chain is built from TRBV7-9 and TRBJ2-5; TRBD1 matches at 7 bases. Sequencing input: naive CD4+ T cells from PBMCs. Subset: CD45RA+ positively selected. This sequence was found in a man in his late teens or twenties in good health. Some clones in this sample may be carry-over from other donors' samples. The CDR3 coding sequence is TGTGCCAGCAGCGCAACAGGGGCGTACCAAGAGACCCAGTACTTC. It translates to CASSATGAYQETQYF.